One and the same sample provided the 9 T cell receptor beta chains below, sequenced in a study of T cells in Graves' hyperthyroidism and ophthalmopathy. Amplification targeted TCR beta CDR3 regions from RNA transcripts. When the TCR CDR3 underwent first-round RT-PCR, the HTBI primer set was used. From the multiplex PCR reads, TCRdb called clonotypes with MiXCR, one entry per CDR3 protein. Seen here are hundreds of thousands of distinct CDR3 sequences, about 35% observed once, and the top ten hold roughly 31%. Sequenced input: blood. These receptor sequences come from a woman aged 40 to 55 with Graves' hyperthyroidism.

The chain carries TRBV6-5 and TRBJ2-7, with D possibly being TRBD2 (5 bases). The germline V gene encodes CDR1 MNHEY and CDR2 SVGAGI. CDR3 size: 15 residues. The ends were cut back, 4 bases at V and 0 bases at J, with 13 bases in the middle. CDR3 protein: CASSLLGGSSYEQYF. CDR3 in DNA: TGTGCCAGCAGTTTATTAGGAGGAAGCTCCTACGAGCAGTACTTC.

The table lists this clonotype with many counts. The chain carries TRBV9 and TRBJ1-2; D remains unclear. V was shortened by 5 bases and J by 7 bases, with 18 bases between the two germline ends. The germline gives CDR1 SGDLS, CDR2 YYNGEE. The CDR3 spans 14 residues. The CDR3 loop is CASRQLSFEGGYTF. CDR3 sequence (DNA): TGTGCCAGCAGGCAACTTTCTTTCGAGGGTGGCTACACCTTC.

The genes are TRBV28 and TRBJ1-2; D gene uncertain. Trimming stripped 4 bases from V and 4 bases from J, with 7 bases between. The germline V gene has CDR1 MDHEN and CDR2 SYDVKM. CDR3 size: 12 residues. The CDR3: CASSWQSYGYTF. The CDR3 bases are TGTGCCAGCAGTTGGCAGTCCTATGGCTACACCTTC.

This clonotype has only a few counts. The DNA of the CDR3 is TGTGCCAGCAGCCAGGACAGGGGTATCGCCGAGCAGTACTTC. This translates into CASSQDRGIAEQYF. This sequence joins TRBV14 and TRBJ2-7, with 9 bases lining up with TRBD1. V trimming: 3 bases; J trimming: 6 bases; junction bases outside the gene matches: 6. The CDR3 has 14 amino acids. Germline V gene data show CDR1 as SGHDN and CDR2 as FVKESK.

On this clonotype itself: The conserved phenylalanine or tryptophan is not found at the CDR3 terminus, so this likely reflects a read error. The chain couples TRBV4-2 to TRBJ1-5, with D maybe TRBD1 (5 bases). This CDR3 contains 15 residues. Germline loops: CDR1 LGHNA, CDR2 YNFKEQ. Trimming shortened V by 7 bases and J by 0 bases, and 13 bases separated the two germline ends. As DNA, the CDR3 is TGTGCCAGCAAGGAGGACACCCATAGCAATCAGCCCCAGCATCTT. Translating it yields CASKEDTHSNQPQHL.

The table lists this clonotype with many counts. This chain joins TRBV24-1 and TRBJ1-3; D remains ambiguous. The CDR3 consists of 17 residues. V was trimmed by 2 bases and J by 0 bases, leaving 13 bases between them. Germline CDR1 is KGHDR and CDR2 is SFDVKD. This CDR3 reads CATSDSSTIPSGNTIYF. The CDR3 nucleotides are TGTGCCACCAGTGATTCCTCGACCATACCCTCTGGAAACACCATATATTTT.

This clonotype was observed many times. This CDR3 reads CASSEAIRGQTLELFF. In DNA, the CDR3 is TGTGCCAGCAGTGAAGCAATCCGGGGACAGACGTTGGAGCTGTTTTTT. The chain couples TRBV2 to TRBJ2-2; 7 positions match TRBD1. Per germline, CDR1 SNHLY and CDR2 FYNNEI. The CDR3 is 16 residues long. The V gene end was trimmed by 0 bases and the J gene end by 10 bases; junction bases not matched to a gene: 11.

Notes on this clonotype: One base away lies a much larger clone, so this may be a sequencing read error. The CDR3 ends on some other residue instead of the conserved phenylalanine or tryptophan, so this is likely a read error. The chain uses TRBV20-1 and TRBJ2-7; D is perhaps TRBD1 or TRBD2 (5 bases each). In germline, CDR1 is DFQATT, CDR2 SNEGSKA (reference sequence). The CDR3 is 15 residues long. Trimming pared 6 bases from V and 3 bases from J, leaving 21 bases between. CDR3 coding DNA: TGCAGTGCAGGGGAGAAGACCCAGCAGCTCTACGAGCAGTACCTC. Translating it yields CSAGEKTQQLYEQYL.

The chain couples TRBV4-3 to TRBJ2-6, with a weak D call TRBD2 (6 bases). V lost 5 bases to trimming and J lost 0 bases, with 20 bases between them. Per germline, CDR1 LGHNA and CDR2 YSLEER. This CDR3 is 19 amino acids long. The CDR3: CASSYVGSGSISGANVLTF. CDR3 sequence (DNA): TGCGCCAGCAGCTATGTGGGTAGCGGATCGATCTCTGGGGCCAACGTCCTGACTTTC.